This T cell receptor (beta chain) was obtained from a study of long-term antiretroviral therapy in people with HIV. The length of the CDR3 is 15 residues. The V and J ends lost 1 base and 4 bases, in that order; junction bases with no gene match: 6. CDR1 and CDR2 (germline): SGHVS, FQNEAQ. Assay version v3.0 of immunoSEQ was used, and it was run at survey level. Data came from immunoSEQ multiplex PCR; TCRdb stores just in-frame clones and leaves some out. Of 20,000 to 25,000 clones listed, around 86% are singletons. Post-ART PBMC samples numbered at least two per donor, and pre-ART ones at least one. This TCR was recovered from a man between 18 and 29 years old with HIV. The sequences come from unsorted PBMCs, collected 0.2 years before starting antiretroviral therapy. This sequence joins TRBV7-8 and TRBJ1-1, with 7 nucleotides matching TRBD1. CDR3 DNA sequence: TGTGCCAGCAGCTTAGGGGCAGGGGGGAGCACTGAAGCTTTCTTT. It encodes CASSLGAGGSTEAFF.